A selection of T cell receptor beta chains follows, all from one sample in a study of blood T cell repertoires in COVID-19. Clones were sequenced by immunoSEQ multiplex PCR, and TCRdb holds only the in-frame ones, with some missing. Of about 310,000 clones listed, about nine tenths are singletons. Sequencing was performed on peripheral blood. The receptors originated from a woman between 25 and 40 years old with COVID-19, enrolled during active disease. CDR3s include the opening cysteine and the closing phenylalanine or tryptophan.

j_gene | v_gene | CDR3aa
TRBJ1-1 | TRBV29-1 | CSVIDRRGYTEAFF
TRBJ1-1 | TRBV6-2/TRBV6-3 | CASSYPWDRDELVEAFF
TRBJ2-5 | TRBV20-1 | CSASPDTSWNSETQYF
TRBJ1-1 | TRBV6-5 | CASSSQGTMNTEAFF
TRBJ2-2 | TRBV7-6 | CASSSRTVNTGELFF
TRBJ2-1 | TRBV9 | CASSVASISNEQFF
TRBJ2-1 | TRBV5-1 | CASSSGLDREWNEQFF
TRBJ1-1 | TRBV9 | CASSAQGGTEAFF
TRBJ1-1 | TRBV11-2 | CASSRGQGGTEAFF
TRBJ2-5 | TRBV12-3/TRBV12-4 | CASSRSRVETQYF
TRBJ1-5 | TRBV19 | CASSSRGRDQPQHF
TRBJ1-2 | TRBV30 | CAWSSQGPYGYTF
TRBJ2-7 | TRBV4-2 | CASSQEGKGPYEQYF
TRBJ1-4 | TRBV19 | CASSSSSRTIGGKLFF
TRBJ2-1 | TRBV7-2 | CASSLDPSSYNEQFF
TRBJ1-5 | TRBV24-1 | CATSDGTGRDQPQHF
TRBJ1-6 | TRBV6-6 | CASSSRDRDSPLHF
TRBJ1-4 | TRBV7-2 | CASSLVYNEKLFF
TRBJ1-2 | TRBV27 | CASSLSGRGHYGYTF
TRBJ1-1 | TRBV6-5 | CASSYGGMNTEAFF
TRBJ1-4 | TRBV30 | CAWSGQTLRKLFF
TRBJ1-5 | TRBV30 | CAWSAAGTGANQPQHF
TRBJ1-5 | TRBV11-2 | CASSSTGGREPQHF
TRBJ2-1 | TRBV3-1/TRBV3-2 | CASSASQLGAYNEQFF
TRBJ2-1 | TRBV11-2 | CASSLVAGLAKSEQFF
TRBJ1-3 | TRBV3-1/TRBV3-2 | CASSLTGSFSGNTIYF
TRBJ1-3 | TRBV29-1 | CSVDDRGSGNTIYF
TRBJ2-7 | TRBV6-1 | CASSAGTSGAVPYEQYF
TRBJ1-3 | TRBV2 | CASSVIRNTIYF
TRBJ1-2 | TRBV30 | CAWSVGQGYTF
TRBJ2-2 | TRBV28 | CASSNEPNRSGDAGELFF
TRBJ2-3 | TRBV6-2/TRBV6-3 | CASSYGQGTDTQYF
TRBJ1-1 | TRBV7-9 | CASSPYTGLNTEAFF
TRBJ2-1 | TRBV7-8 | CASSQRSEAYNEQFF
TRBJ2-7 | TRBV7-3 | CASSRGGAYEQYF
TRBJ2-2 | TRBV27 | CASTQRSGGQLASWGELFF
TRBJ1-4 | TRBV20-1 | CSASSGIEFF
TRBJ1-1 | TRBV18 | CASSLRQGSTEAFF
TRBJ2-7 | TRBV3-1/TRBV3-2 | CASSTGTGARKQYF
TRBJ2-1 | TRBV7-2 | CASKDRLNEQFF
TRBJ2-3 | TRBV9 | CASSVGTSPDTQYF
TRBJ2-3 | TRBV5-6 | CASSTAYGTRGTDTQYF
TRBJ2-2 | TRBV6-2/TRBV6-3 | CASSYSRDRGYTGELFF
TRBJ1-2 | TRBV24-1 | CATSDQTGWNGYTF
TRBJ1-5 | TRBV5-1 | CASSLTGDSNQPQHF
TRBJ1-1 | TRBV5-6 | CASSFGGRGTEAFF
TRBJ2-3 | TRBV6-5 | CASSLSGRDTDTQYF
TRBJ1-3 | TRBV6-5 | CASRLQGSSGNTIYF
TRBJ2-1 | TRBV6-6 | CASTAYNEQFF
TRBJ1-6 | TRBV6-5 | CASSYSADSPLHF
TRBJ1-2 | TRBV30 | CAWSVSQVQFIYGYTF
TRBJ2-7 | TRBV2 | CASSPPAGERVQYF
TRBJ1-2 | TRBV6-1 | CASSDLGHGNSGYTF